This TCR beta chain stems from a study of CD8+CD57+ T cells in acquired aplastic anemia. Study overall: Mean yield of DNA from sorted CD4+ and CD8+ cells was roughly 3.4 ug.

Whoever was chosen for sequencing had shown CD8+CD57+ cell expansion by flow cytometry. Points from the study as a whole: About 28 sequences, all CD8+ CDR3, were shared between patients and controls.

Genomic DNA was employed as the template in profiling TCR beta VDJ and CDR3. One entry per CDR3 protein, called by TCRdb with MiXCR from the reads. This sample has under 200,000 distinct CDR3 sequences, with less than 60% found just once. As for this clonotype: Its target is not known.

Sample: sorted CD4+, CD8+, or CD8+CD57+ T cells (not recorded which) from PBMCs. The receptor's source is a human donor with aplastic anemia.

CDR3 region: CASSLGLDRGEETQYF. The DNA of the CDR3 is TGTGCCAGCAGCTTAGGCCTGGACAGGGGAGAAGAGACCCAGTACTTC. The rearrangement links TRBV7-9 to TRBJ2-5, with 9 nucleotides matching TRBD1. Germline assignment: CDR1 SEHNR and CDR2 FQNEAQ (reference sequence). This CDR3 is 16 amino acids long. The V and J ends lost 1 base and 3 bases, in that order; junction bases with no gene match: 6.